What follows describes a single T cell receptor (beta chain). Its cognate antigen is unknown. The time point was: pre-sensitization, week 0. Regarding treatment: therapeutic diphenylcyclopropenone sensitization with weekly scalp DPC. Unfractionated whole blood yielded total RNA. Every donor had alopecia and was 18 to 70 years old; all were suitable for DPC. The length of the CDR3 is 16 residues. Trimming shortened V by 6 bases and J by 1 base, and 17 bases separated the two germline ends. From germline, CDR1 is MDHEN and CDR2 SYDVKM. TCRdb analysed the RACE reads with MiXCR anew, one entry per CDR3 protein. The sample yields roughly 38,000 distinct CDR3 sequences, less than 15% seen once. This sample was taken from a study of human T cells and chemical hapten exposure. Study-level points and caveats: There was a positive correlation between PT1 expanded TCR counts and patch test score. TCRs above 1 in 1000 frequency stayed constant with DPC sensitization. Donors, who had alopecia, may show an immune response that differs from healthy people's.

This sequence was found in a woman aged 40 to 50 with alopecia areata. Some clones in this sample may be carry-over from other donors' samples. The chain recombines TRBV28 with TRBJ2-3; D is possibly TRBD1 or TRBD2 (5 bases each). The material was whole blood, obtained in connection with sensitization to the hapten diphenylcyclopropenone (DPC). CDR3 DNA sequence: TGTGCCAGCAGGAATCGAGGGGACGGCCGCACAGATACGCAGTATTTT. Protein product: CASRNRGDGRTDTQYF.